The 29 T cell receptor beta chains listed next were all sequenced from one sample in a study of cytomegalovirus exposure and HLA in healthy donors (dated by TCRdb to about 2017). The library came from the immunoSEQ multiplex PCR assay. For the multiplex PCR, a mixture combining 60 forward primers for TCR Vbeta segments and 13 reverse primers for TCR Jbeta segments was used. This is the immuneACCESS table as TCRdb keeps it, with only in-frame sequences that have V and J called. A part of the clones is gone; compared with another copy, unresolved V genes explain less than half, and the rest is unexplained. A total of 130,000 or so clones appear in this sample, roughly four fifths of them only once. Of the sample, 1.5% to 2.5% is held by the ten largest clones. Sequencing input: PBMCs. The receptor set was obtained from a woman in her thirties or forties in good health and CMV-seronegative.

This sequence joins TRBV9 and TRBJ2-5; 11 nucleotides match TRBD1. CDR3 length: 15 residues. The ends lost 3 bases at V and 5 bases at J; junction bases unmatched: 6. Germline values: CDR1 SGDLS, CDR2 YYNGEE. CDR3 sequence (DNA): TGTGCCAGCAGCGAACCGGACAGGGGGCTGGAGACCCAGTACTTC. Its protein product is CASSEPDRGLETQYF.

This clone was counted once. The chain recombines TRBV2 with TRBJ2-3, with 10 bases identical to TRBD1. CDR3 length equals 15 residues. The V gene's germline CDR1 is SNHLY and CDR2 FYNNEI. The junction had 9 bases not matched to a gene; V was cut back by 7 bases and J by 5 bases. CDR3 loop: CASILRDRGLDTQYF. The DNA of the CDR3 is TGTGCCAGCATACTCCGGGACAGGGGTTTAGATACGCAGTATTTT.

This clone was recorded once. This chain links TRBV7-2 with TRBJ2-5, with 9 positions matching TRBD1. V was clipped by 5 bases and J by 6 bases; unmatched bases: 7. The CDR3 is 14 amino acids. Germline CDR1 SGHTA, CDR2 FQGNSA. Here the CDR3 reads CASSPDRGPQTQYF. In nucleotides, the CDR3 is TGTGCCAGCAGCCCGGACAGGGGACCCCAGACCCAGTACTTC.

This clone has a single count. The chain links TRBV9 to TRBJ2-3; 7 bases match TRBD1. After removal of 4 bases from V and 6 bases from J, the junction contained 2 bases not matched to a gene. Germline values: CDR1 SGDLS, CDR2 YYNGEE. The CDR3 is made up of 12 amino acids. The CDR3 region is CASSSRGDTQYF. In DNA, the CDR3 is TGTGCCAGCAGCTCCAGGGGGGATACGCAGTATTTT.

The table lists this clone with a count of one. The chain links TRBV28 to TRBJ1-2, with no clear D. The germline V gene has CDR1 MDHEN and CDR2 SYDVKM. This CDR3 comprises 11 residues. The germline V and J ends were trimmed by 7 bases and 6 bases, with 9 bases remaining between them. CDR3 region: CASISPNGYTF. The CDR3 coding sequence is TGTGCCAGCATCTCCCCTAATGGCTACACCTTC.

V gene TRBV28 combines with J gene TRBJ1-2; D might be TRBD1 (5 bases). The length of the CDR3 is 12 residues. The V end lost 6 bases, the J end lost 6 bases, and 11 bases lay between the germline ends. Germline V CDR1 and CDR2: MDHEN, SYDVKM. CDR3 nucleotide sequence: TGTGCCAGCAGAAGGGGTATTCATGGCTACACCTTC. Its protein is CASRRGIHGYTF.

The chain employs TRBV28 and TRBJ1-1; maybe TRBD1 (6 bases). V lost 6 bases and J 2 bases, leaving 16 bases between the germline ends. Germline CDR1 MDHEN, CDR2 SYDVKM. The CDR3 spans 15 residues. The CDR3 bases are TGTGCCAGCAGCCCGCCGGGGGGCGTAAACACTGAAGCTTTCTTT. It is translated as CASSPPGGVNTEAFF.

The gene calls are TRBV28 and TRBJ2-3, with D possibly being TRBD1 (5 bases). This CDR3 contains 13 residues. In germline, CDR1 is MDHEN, CDR2 SYDVKM. The V end was cut by 9 bases, the J end by 0 bases, with 10 bases between. CDR3 sequence reads: CASRGGSTDTQYF. The CDR3 DNA sequence: TGTGCCAGTAGGGGTGGGAGCACAGATACGCAGTATTTT.

This CDR3 reads CASWRQGLTDTQYF. CDR3 in DNA: TGTGCCAGTTGGCGACAGGGGCTCACAGATACGCAGTATTTT. The chain is built from TRBV19 and TRBJ2-3, with 8 bases matching TRBD1. J lost 2 bases, V lost 8 bases, and 6 bases had no gene match. The CDR3 has 14 amino acids. In germline, CDR1 is LNHDA, CDR2 SQIVND (reference sequence).

This chain connects TRBV9 to TRBJ2-5; D uncertain. This CDR3 is 15 amino acids long. CDR1 and CDR2 (germline): SGDLS, YYNGEE. The ends were cut back, 1 base at V and 5 bases at J, with 15 bases in the middle. The CDR3: CASSVSAEATETQYF. DNA of the CDR3: TGTGCCAGCAGCGTATCGGCTGAGGCGACGGAGACCCAGTACTTC.

The chain employs TRBV7-9 and TRBJ2-5, with TRBD1 matching 9 bases. Losses at the gene ends were 6 bases for V and 6 bases for J; bases not matched to a gene: 8. The CDR3 contains 14 residues. Germline V CDR1 and CDR2: SEHNR, FQNEAQ (reference sequence). The CDR3 loop is CASRTGTGKQTQYF. In DNA form, the CDR3 reads TGTGCCAGCAGGACCGGGACAGGGAAGCAGACCCAGTACTTC.

The chain carries TRBV7-2 and TRBJ1-2; maybe TRBD1 (5 bases). Germline values: CDR1 SGHTA, CDR2 FQGNSA. This CDR3 has 14 residues. V lost 1 base to trimming and J lost 8 bases, with 14 bases between them. Written as DNA, the CDR3 is TGTGCCAGCAGCTTAGGGGGCAGCGTTACGGGCTACACCTTC. Amino acids: CASSLGGSVTGYTF. Full variable domain (missing parts from reference TRBV7-2 and TRBJ1-2): GAGVSQSPSNKVTEKGKDVELRCDPISGHTALYWYRQSLGQGLEFLIYFQGNSAPDKSGLPSDRFSAERTGGSVSTLTIQRTQQEDSAVYLCASSLGGSVTGYTFGSGTRLTVV.

The chain couples TRBV28 to TRBJ2-7, with unresolved D. This CDR3 region has 14 residues. Deletions cut 1 base from V and 0 bases from J, with 7 bases between. Germline CDR1 and CDR2: MDHEN and SYDVKM. CDR3 nucleotides: TGTGCCAGCAGTTTATACCCCAGCTCCTACGAGCAGTACTTC. It is translated as CASSLYPSSYEQYF.

The V call is TRBV4-3, the J call TRBJ1-1; TRBD1 matches 7 bases. V shed 0 bases, J shed 1 base, and the junction held 8 bases outside the gene matches. The CDR3 is 17 amino acids. The germline gives CDR1 LGHNA, CDR2 YSLEER. The chain's CDR3 is CASSQDGVWDRNTEAFF. The CDR3 DNA reads as TGCGCCAGCAGCCAAGATGGGGTTTGGGACAGGAACACTGAAGCTTTCTTT.

The chain combines TRBV5-3 with TRBJ1-1; 9 bases match TRBD1. TRBV5-3 belongs to the ORF category, with a function that is uncertain. Trimming took 2 bases from V and 0 from J; bases not matched to a gene: 5. The CDR3 totals 16 residues. The CDR3, as DNA: TGTGCCAGAAGCTTTAGACAGGGGGGACTGAACACTGAAGCTTTCTTT. It is translated as CARSFRQGGLNTEAFF.

V usage is TRBV19 and J usage is TRBJ1-5; weak D call: TRBD1 (6 bases). Trimming cost V 4 bases and J 0 bases, with 13 bases left between them. CDR3 length: 16 amino acids. Per the germline V gene, CDR1 is LNHDA and CDR2 is SQIVND (reference sequence). CDR3 protein: CASSTDRSYSNQPQHF. CDR3 DNA: TGTGCCAGTAGTACTGACAGGTCATATAGCAATCAGCCCCAGCATTTT.

CDR3 nucleotides: TGTGCCAGCAGTCCACTAGCGGGAGCAGGAAATACGCAGTATTTT. Amino acids: CASSPLAGAGNTQYF. The chain is built from TRBV6-1 and TRBJ2-3, with 11 bases aligning to TRBD2. With 5 bases clipped from V and 7 bases from J, the junction kept 8 bases outside the gene matches. The CDR3 runs 15 residues. Germline lookup yields CDR1 MNHNS and CDR2 SASEGT.

The gene calls are TRBV9 and TRBJ1-2; D call uncertain. CDR1 SGDLS and CDR2 YYNGEE come from the germline V gene. Trimming cost V 4 bases and J 4 bases, with 14 bases left between them. This CDR3 has 14 residues. CDR3 loop: CASSLRAASYGYTF. CDR3 DNA sequence: TGTGCCAGCAGCCTCCGAGCGGCCAGCTATGGCTACACCTTC. The variable domain in full, completed from reference TRBV9 and TRBJ1-2, reads DSGVTQTPKHLITATGQRVTLRCSPRSGDLSVYWYQQSLDQGLQFLIQYYNGEERAKGNILERFSAQQFPDLHSELNLSSLELGDSALYFCASSLRAASYGYTFGSGTRLTVV.

V gene TRBV5-1 combines with J gene TRBJ2-1; tentatively, D is TRBD1 (6 bases). The CDR3 sequence is 13 residues long. The V end was cut by 2 bases, the J end by 5 bases, with 8 bases between. Per the germline V gene, CDR1 is SGHRS and CDR2 is YFSETQ. The CDR3 region is CASSFGQNNEQFF. The CDR3 coding sequence is TGCGCCAGCAGCTTTGGACAGAACAATGAGCAGTTCTTC.

V is TRBV21-1 and J is TRBJ1-2; the DNA was not used to check the table's D call, TRBD1. TRBV21-1 is classified as a pseudogene. This CDR3 contains 13 residues. CDR3 in amino acids: CASSNTGVSGYTF. The CDR3 bases are TGTGCCAGCAGCAATACAGGGGTATCTGGCTACACCTTC.

This chain joins TRBV6-1 and TRBJ2-1, with 12 bases fitting TRBD2. The CDR3 spans 18 residues. Germline assignment: CDR1 MNHNS and CDR2 SASEGT. V gave up 4 bases and J gave up 9 bases; unmatched junction bases: 16. The CDR3 coding sequence is TGTGCCAGCAGTGGGAGACTAGCGGGAGAAAGGTGGGGTGGTGAGCAGTTCTTC. It translates to CASSGRLAGERWGGEQFF.

This clone was observed a few times. The J gene is TRBJ2-7, the V gene TRBV27; D possibly corresponds to TRBD2 (6 bases). The ends were cut back, 6 bases at V and 3 bases at J, with 21 bases in the middle. CDR3 size: 16 residues. The germline CDR1 and CDR2 sequences are MNHEY and SMNVEV (reference sequence). CDR3 DNA: TGTGCCAGCAGGGCTAGACCCGGGACTCCGAGCTACGAGCAGTACTTC. Translation gives CASRARPGTPSYEQYF.

This clone was seen once. The genes are TRBV5-4 and TRBJ2-7; possibly TRBD2 for D (6 bases). Germline CDR1 SGHNT, CDR2 YYREEE (reference sequence). The length of the CDR3 is 15 residues. The V end was cut by 1 base, the J end by 2 bases, with 13 bases between. This chain's CDR3 is CASSLFGSGAYEQYF. The CDR3 bases are TGTGCCAGCAGCTTGTTTGGTAGCGGTGCCTACGAGCAGTACTTC.

The chain links TRBV4-1 to TRBJ2-7; unclear D gene. CDR1 is MGHRA and CDR2 is YSYEKL in the germline V gene. This CDR3 has 13 amino acids. The ends were cut back, 0 bases at V and 4 bases at J, with 7 bases in the middle. For the CDR3, the DNA is TGCGCCAGCAGCCAAGACTTACGGTACGAGCAGTACTTC. Its translation: CASSQDLRYEQYF.

The chain recombines TRBV7-2 with TRBJ2-7; 10 bases agree with TRBD2. J was trimmed by 2 bases and V by 4 bases; bases with no gene match: 8. The V gene's germline CDR1 is SGHTA and CDR2 FQGNSA. This CDR3 is 16 amino acids long. CDR3 bases: TGTGCCAGCAGCTCACTAGCGGGATCGTTACCCTACGAGCAGTACTTC. Translating it yields CASSSLAGSLPYEQYF.

This chain joins TRBV7-2 and TRBJ2-7; 7 positions agree with TRBD2. The CDR3 has 18 residues. Unmatched junction bases numbered 17, after V lost 0 bases and J lost 6 bases. The germline gives CDR1 SGHTA, CDR2 FQGNSA. The DNA of the CDR3 is TGTGCCAGCAGCTTAGCACGCTTTGCGGGAGCCTTCGGTTTCGAGCAGTACTTC. Its translation: CASSLARFAGAFGFEQYF.

V usage is TRBV5-1 and J usage is TRBJ2-7; 7 bases agree with TRBD1. J was trimmed by 4 bases and V by 5 bases; bases with no gene match: 12. CDR3 length: 15 amino acids. The germline V gene has CDR1 SGHRS and CDR2 YFSETQ. The CDR3 region is CASRRGTDRIYEQYF. The CDR3 nucleotides are TGCGCCAGCAGGCGAGGGACAGACAGAATTTACGAGCAGTACTTC.

This clone came up a few times. The gene calls are TRBV27 and TRBJ2-7, with no clear D. The CDR3 has 14 amino acids. Germline loops: CDR1 MNHEY, CDR2 SMNVEV (reference sequence). The ends were cut back, 2 bases at V and 0 bases at J, with 8 bases in the middle. The CDR3 DNA is TGTGCCAGCAGTTTAGCGACAAGCTCCTACGAGCAGTACTTC. Encoded protein: CASSLATSSYEQYF.

About this clone: This CDR3 is also generated by other DNA sequences in the sample. The chain combines TRBV20-1 with TRBJ1-2; D unresolved. The CDR3 has 11 residues. V lost 2 bases and J 2 bases, leaving 3 bases between the germline ends. Germline V gene sequence: CDR1 DFQATT, CDR2 SNEGSKA (reference sequence). In nucleotides, the CDR3 is TGCAGTGCTAGACTCAACTATGGCTACACCTTC. It encodes CSARLNYGYTF.